The 30 T cell receptor beta chains in this list originate from one sample, sequenced in a study of shared clonotypes between healthy human individuals. Clones were read by immunoSEQ multiplex PCR, and TCRdb kept only the in-frame ones, dropping some. Of 2 million to 2.5 million clones in the sample, more than 85% were seen once. The sample taken for sequencing was naive CD4+ T cells from PBMCs. Subset specified: CD45RA+ positively selected. All receptors derive from a man in his late teens or twenties in good health. Some clones in this sample may be carry-over from other donors' samples.

The V and J genes are TRBV28 and TRBJ2-7; D is perhaps TRBD1 or TRBD2 (5 bases each). The CDR3 runs 14 residues. CDR1 is MDHEN, CDR2 SYDVKM, per germline. The V end lost 6 bases, the J end lost 3 bases, and 15 bases lay between the germline ends. CDR3 loop: CASSPGTGNYEQYF. In DNA, the CDR3 is TGTGCCAGCAGCCCGGGGACGGGGAACTACGAGCAGTACTTC.

The chain is built from TRBV6-1 and TRBJ2-7, with TRBD2 identical over 8 bases. V lost 10 bases to trimming and J lost 7 bases; unmatched junction nucleotides: 9. The CDR3 runs to 12 residues. The germline gives CDR1 MNHNS, CDR2 SASEGT. CDR3 residues: CATGGDLWEQYF. CDR3 DNA: TGTGCCACCGGGGGGGACCTCTGGGAGCAGTACTTC.

CDR3 protein: CASSHRLGAFWGISGANVLTF. Here the CDR3 DNA reads TGTGCCAGCAGTCATCGCCTGGGGGCGTTCTGGGGGATATCTGGGGCCAACGTCCTGACTTTC. V is TRBV28 and J is TRBJ2-6, with D perhaps matching TRBD1 (6 bases). The CDR3 extends over 21 amino acids. V was shortened by 5 bases and J by 1 base, with 27 bases between the two germline ends. Looked up from germline, CDR1 is MDHEN and CDR2 is SYDVKM. Full variable domain (rest looked up from reference TRBV28 and TRBJ2-6): DVKVTQSSRYLVKRTGEKVFLECVQDMDHENMFWYRQDPGLGLRLIYFSYDVKMKEKGDIPEGYSVSREKKERFSLILESASTNQTSMYLCASSHRLGAFWGISGANVLTFGAGSRLTVL.

The genes are TRBV19 and TRBJ2-7, with 10 bases aligning to TRBD1. Trimming took 2 bases from V and 4 from J; bases not matched to a gene: 8. The CDR3 covers 16 residues. CDR1 is LNHDA and CDR2 is SQIVND in the germline V gene (reference sequence). CDR3 in amino acids: CASSIPSGQGGYEQYF. The CDR3 DNA reads TGTGCCAGTAGTATACCATCAGGACAGGGGGGTTACGAGCAGTACTTC.

This clone was detected only once. This sequence joins TRBV19 and TRBJ2-7, with unresolved D. Trimming shortened V by 9 bases and J by 5 bases, and 17 bases separated the two germline ends. The germline gives CDR1 LNHDA, CDR2 SQIVND (reference sequence). The length of the CDR3 is 13 residues. For the CDR3, the DNA is TGTGCCAGCTCCAGATTAGGCGGTGACGAGCAGTACTTC. Translating it yields CASSRLGGDEQYF.

This clone appeared once. This sequence joins TRBV5-8 and TRBJ1-1; unclear D gene. The V end was cut by 4 bases, the J end by 4 bases, with 17 bases between. Germline V gene sequence: CDR1 SGHTS, CDR2 YDEGEE. This CDR3 comprises 15 residues. For the CDR3, the DNA is TGTGCCAGCAGCAGACCCCAGGAGCTAGTCACTGAAGCTTTCTTT. Amino acid sequence: CASSRPQELVTEAFF.

V usage is TRBV5-6 and J usage is TRBJ1-2; 10 nucleotides match TRBD1. Per germline, CDR1 SGHDT and CDR2 YYEEEE. V lost 3 bases, J lost 3 bases, and 8 bases stayed unmatched. The CDR3 runs 16 residues. CDR3 sequence (DNA): TGTGCCAGCAGCTCGCTTGGACAGGGGGAGGACTATGGCTACACCTTC. Translated, it gives CASSSLGQGEDYGYTF.

V gene TRBV30 combines with J gene TRBJ2-7, with TRBD1 matching 8 bases. The CDR3 is 15 residues long. Germline loops: CDR1 GTSNPN, CDR2 SVGIG (reference sequence). V lost 3 bases and J lost 0; bases outside the gene matches: 7. CDR3 bases: TGTGCCTGGAGGAAGACAGGGGCCCTCTCCTACGAGCAGTACTTC. This gives the protein CAWRKTGALSYEQYF.

The gene calls are TRBV28 and TRBJ1-2; 8 bases are shared with TRBD1. Per the germline V gene, CDR1 is MDHEN and CDR2 is SYDVKM. Trimming at V came to 4 bases and at J to 3 bases, leaving 7 bases not matched to a gene. CDR3 length equals 15 residues. CDR3 sequence: CASSSPPTGDYGYTF. The CDR3 DNA sequence: TGTGCCAGCAGTTCCCCCCCGACAGGGGACTATGGCTACACCTTC.

The chain couples TRBV5-5 to TRBJ2-3, with D perhaps matching TRBD1 (5 bases). The ends were cut back, 4 bases at V and 5 bases at J, with 14 bases in the middle. The CDR3 is 14 residues long. Germline V lookup: CDR1 SGHKS, CDR2 YYEKEE (reference sequence). The CDR3 nucleotides read TGTGCCAGCAGCCGAGAGTTGGGGCAAGATACGCAGTATTTT. Protein product: CASSRELGQDTQYF.

This chain joins TRBV9 and TRBJ1-4; D not certain. Trimming pared 4 bases from V and 5 bases from J, leaving 12 bases between. The germline V gene has CDR1 SGDLS and CDR2 YYNGEE. This CDR3 comprises 14 residues. CDR3 nucleotides: TGTGCCAGCAGCACCACGACGGCCAATGAAAAACTGTTTTTT. Translation: CASSTTTANEKLFF.

The chain combines TRBV7-6 with TRBJ2-3; unclear D gene. Germline values: CDR1 SGHVS, CDR2 FNYEAQ. Trimming took 5 bases from V and 1 from J, leaving 10 bases between them. CDR3 size: 14 residues. For the CDR3, the DNA is TGTGCCAGCAGCCCGGGCAGCCGCACAGATACGCAGTATTTT. Translation: CASSPGSRTDTQYF. The full variable domain, completed using reference TRBV7-6 and TRBJ2-3, is GAGVSQSPRYKVTKRGQDVALRCDPISGHVSLYWYRQALGQGPEFLTYFNYEAQQDKSGLPNDRFSAERPEGSISTLTIQRTEQRDSAMYRCASSPGSRTDTQYFGPGTRLTVL.

This sequence joins TRBV2 and TRBJ2-5, with D possibly matching TRBD1 (6 bases). Trimming removed 5 bases at V and 1 base at J, with 14 bases between. The CDR3 runs to 15 residues. The germline V gene encodes CDR1 SNHLY and CDR2 FYNNEI. CDR3 region: CASSRDKGGQETQYF. CDR3 DNA sequence: TGTGCCAGCAGTCGGGATAAAGGGGGCCAAGAGACCCAGTACTTC.

This sequence joins TRBV11-2 and TRBJ2-2; TRBD2 matches 7 bases. The trim removed 6 bases at V and 3 bases at J, leaving 10 bases unmatched. CDR3 length: 16 amino acids. Germline CDR1 and CDR2: SGHAT and FQNNGV. Here the CDR3 reads CASSPPWAGDTGELFF. The CDR3 DNA reads TGTGCCAGCAGTCCCCCCTGGGCGGGGGACACCGGGGAGCTGTTTTTT.

This chain joins TRBV5-6 and TRBJ1-1; 10 bases fit TRBD1. The CDR3 covers 17 residues. Germline CDR1 SGHDT, CDR2 YYEEEE. Trimming cost V 3 bases and J 3 bases; bases outside gene matches: 11. DNA for the CDR3: TGTGCCAGCAGCTGGGGGATAGGGACAGGGGCCCACACTGAAGCTTTCTTT. Encoded protein: CASSWGIGTGAHTEAFF. Together with reference TRBV5-6 and TRBJ1-1, the CDR3 gives the full variable domain: DAGVTQSPTHLIKTRGQQVTLRCSPKSGHDTVSWYQQALGQGPQFIFQYYEEEERQRGNFPDRFSGHQFPNYSSELNVNALLLGDSALYLCASSWGIGTGAHTEAFFGQGTRLTVV.

As for this clone: Other DNA sequences from this sample encode an identical CDR3 as well. V usage is TRBV2 and J usage is TRBJ1-2, with no clear D. Trimming took 3 bases from V and 4 from J, leaving 6 bases between them. CDR1 SNHLY and CDR2 FYNNEI come from the germline V gene. The CDR3 length is 12 residues. CDR3 region: CASSERSYGYTF. CDR3 DNA: TGTGCCAGCAGTGAGAGGAGCTATGGCTACACCTTC.

The CDR3 DNA is TGTGCCAGCAGAGGACTAGCGGGAGATTGGTACGAGCAGTACTTC. Amino acids: CASRGLAGDWYEQYF. The chain combines TRBV11-2 with TRBJ2-7, with 13 bases that match TRBD2. Germline assignment: CDR1 SGHAT and CDR2 FQNNGV. The CDR3 runs 15 residues. The V and J ends lost 6 bases and 4 bases, in that order; junction bases with no gene match: 6.

This clone was found once. The V and J genes are TRBV2 and TRBJ1-5; 10 nucleotides match TRBD1. The V and J ends lost 3 bases and 3 bases, in that order; junction bases with no gene match: 2. Germline values: CDR1 SNHLY, CDR2 FYNNEI. The CDR3 sequence is 15 residues long. CDR3 nucleotide sequence: TGTGCCAGCAGTGATGACAGGGGGCCCAATCAGCCCCAGCATTTT. It specifies CASSDDRGPNQPQHF.

This chain joins TRBV5-1 and TRBJ1-3; D not resolved. The CDR3 length is 15 residues. CDR1 and CDR2 (germline): SGHRS, YFSETQ. Trimming removed 5 bases at V and 0 bases at J, with 12 bases between. CDR3 loop: CASSNGVDSGNTIYF. CDR3 sequence (DNA): TGCGCCAGCAGTAATGGGGTGGACTCTGGAAACACCATATATTTT.

The chain carries TRBV12-5 and TRBJ2-7; possible D gene TRBD1, 5 bases. Germline assignment: CDR1 LGHNT and CDR2 FRNRAP. The CDR3 runs to 16 residues. Trimming took off 4 bases at V and 3 bases at J, with 19 bases between the two ends. In DNA, the CDR3 is TGTGCTAGTGGTTCCCTACTGCCAGGGTCCCTCTACGAGCAGTACTTC. Translated: CASGSLLPGSLYEQYF.

The gene calls are TRBV7-9 and TRBJ2-2, with TRBD2 as a possible D gene (6 bases). V lost 3 bases, J lost 4 bases, and 9 bases lay in between. There are 14 residues in the CDR3. Germline values: CDR1 SEHNR, CDR2 FQNEAQ (reference sequence). This chain's CDR3 is CASSFRGSTGELFF. CDR3 in DNA: TGTGCCAGCAGCTTTCGGGGGTCCACCGGGGAGCTGTTTTTT.

CDR3: CAGGRAGGNEQFF. CDR3 bases: TGTGCCGGGGGGCGCGCCGGCGGGAATGAGCAGTTCTTC. V is TRBV25-1 and J is TRBJ2-1, with D tentatively TRBD1 or TRBD2 (6 bases each). V was shortened by 11 bases and J by 7 bases, with 18 bases between the two germline ends. There are 13 residues in the CDR3. Germline V gene data show CDR1 as MGHDK and CDR2 as SYGVNS.

A remark on this clone: The junction departs from germline at one end; a sequencing error may be responsible. The V and J genes are TRBV2 and TRBJ1-2; TRBD1 is a possible D gene (5 bases). The V gene's germline CDR1 is SNHLY and CDR2 FYNNEI. The CDR3 is 11 amino acids. This CDR3 reads CASSESGDSGF. The CDR3 nucleotides are TGTGCCAGCAGTGAATCGGGAGACAGTGGCTTC.

The V gene is TRBV7-3, the J gene TRBJ2-1, with TRBD2 matching 7 bases. CDR3 length: 15 amino acids. Trimming removed 2 bases from V and 5 bases from J; junction bases left unmatched: 6. Germline V gene lookup returns CDR1 SGHTA and CDR2 FQGTGA. The CDR3 region is CASSLSGTTDNEQFF. Here the CDR3 DNA reads TGTGCCAGCAGCTTATCCGGGACTACCGACAATGAGCAGTTCTTC.

The chain joins TRBV5-6 to TRBJ1-2; the D gene is possibly TRBD1 (5 bases). CDR1 is SGHDT and CDR2 is YYEEEE in the germline V gene. Trimming stripped 1 base from V and 6 bases from J, with 10 bases between. CDR3 length: 13 residues. The CDR3 loop is CASSLRGSDGYTF. For the CDR3, the DNA is TGTGCCAGCAGCTTGAGGGGCTCCGATGGCTACACCTTC.

The count of this clone is one. CDR3 amino acids: CASSIEGIGNTIYF. In DNA, the CDR3 is TGTGCCAGTAGTATTGAAGGGATCGGAAACACCATATATTTT. J is TRBJ1-3 and V is TRBV19; D not resolved. V was cut by 3 bases and J by 4 bases, with 10 bases left in between. CDR1 and CDR2 (germline): LNHDA, SQIVND (reference sequence). CDR3 length equals 14 residues.

In this sample, this clone turned up a few times. One end of the junction is discordant with germline, which a read error may explain. V and J are TRBV7-9 and TRBJ1-4; maybe TRBD1 (6 bases). Germline CDR1 SEHNR, CDR2 FQNEAQ (reference sequence). The CDR3 sequence is 14 residues long. CDR3: CASNLDRFNEKLFF. CDR3 sequence (DNA): TGTGCCAGCAACTTAGACAGGTTTAATGAAAAACTGTTTTTT. Filled out from reference TRBV7-9 and TRBJ1-4, the complete variable domain reads DTGVSQNPRHKITKRGQNVTFRCDPISEHNRLYWYRQTLGQGPEFLTYFQNEAQLEKSRLLSDRFSAERPKGSFSTLEIQRTEQGDSAMYLCASNLDRFNEKLFFGSGTQLSVL.

The chain joins TRBV19 to TRBJ2-3; a weak D match, TRBD1 (6 bases). Germline V gene data show CDR1 as LNHDA and CDR2 as SQIVND (reference sequence). V lost 7 bases and J 6 bases, leaving 23 bases between the germline ends. The length of the CDR3 is 16 residues. The CDR3: CASTDPGARGRDTQYF. The CDR3 bases are TGTGCCAGTACCGACCCAGGGGCGCGCGGTAGGGATACGCAGTATTTT.

The rearrangement links TRBV27 to TRBJ2-1; 12 bases fit TRBD2. CDR1 is MNHEY, CDR2 SMNVEV, per germline (reference sequence). The CDR3 totals 18 residues. The trim removed 2 bases at V and 4 bases at J, leaving 9 bases unmatched. CDR3 protein: CASSLLPLAGGRYNEQFF. CDR3 nucleotides: TGTGCCAGCAGTTTACTCCCTCTAGCGGGAGGGCGGTACAATGAGCAGTTCTTC.

The CDR3 is CASSQDRTEAFF. Written as DNA, the CDR3 is TGTGCCAGCAGTCAGGACAGGACTGAAGCTTTCTTT. This chain links TRBV6-1 with TRBJ1-1; 7 positions agree with TRBD1. After removal of 5 bases from V and 5 bases from J, the junction contained 2 bases not matched to a gene. Germline V CDR1 and CDR2: MNHNS, SASEGT. The length of the CDR3 is 12 residues.